The T cell receptor (beta chain) under discussion was sequenced for a study of shared clonotypes between healthy human individuals (TCRdb year 2020). Study-wide context: A couple of women and three men aged 18 to 49 years were included in the cohort. Different laboratories and diverse techniques were used to prepare libraries and sequence TCR repertoires, to increase sequencing depth and limit assay-specific biases. To estimate repertoire size and how much clonotype sharing occurs between individuals, the study deeply sequenced the blood TCR repertoires of 5 or 6 healthy adults. Between about 0.8 and 9 billion PBMCs per donor were obtained by leukapheresis.

TCR CDR3 regions were amplified from genomic DNA by multiplex PCR using the deep immunoSEQ assay. Extracted genomic DNA from each cell subset was distributed evenly across all wells of several immunoSEQ 96-well plates, and each plate was treated as a replicate. For unsorted PBMC, each replicate PCR was loaded with 300 ng genomic DNA, equivalent to tens of thousands of T cell genomes. Ten immunoSEQ deep assay plates were used to sequence the unsorted PBMC genomic DNA. Purified libraries were quantified with a Qubit 3.0 fluorometer, sized on a Bioanalyzer 2100, and re-quantified with the KAPA Library Quantification kit. Every immunoSEQ 96-well plate was sequenced on a dedicated single-read 150-cycle Illumina NextSeq 550 flow cell. The published analysis was carried out like this. Because the immunoSEQ output included only junctional sequences and no quality scores, the filtering could not be the same as the filtering used for full-length reads. Sequences were annotated with PyIR, a Python wrapper for IgBLAST v1.9, using IMGT germline references to assign V/J genes and CDR3. Reads were removed for weak V/J assignments (E-value above 1e-6), missing CDR3, stop codons, out-of-frame junctions, or ambiguous translated residues. V3J clonotypes were defined as sequences sharing an identical inferred V gene, J gene, and CDR3 amino acid sequence. Percentage overlap between repertoires was calculated by dividing the number of shared unique clonotypes by the size of the smaller repertoire. Three approaches were used to assess repertoire richness: RTK rarefaction, the Chao1 estimator, and Recon v2.1 estimates of unobserved clonotypes. TCRdb re-hosts the immuneACCESS table, in-frame sequences only. Its copies lack some clones; in the studies checked, an unresolved V gene accounts for under half of them, and the cause for the rest is not known. The V and J calls and clone size come from that table; D and trimming were worked out from the DNA. This sample lists 450,000 to 600,000 clones; 70% to 80% were detected once. Around 13% of the sample is taken by the ten largest.

The donors were healthy, HIV-negative adults with no recently reported acute infections or vaccinations. Every donor was a Caucasian adult living in Nashville, Tennessee, USA. For unsorted samples, about 90 million PBMCs were counted and genomic DNA was extracted with the QIAamp DNA Blood Mini kit. Blood was obtained by leukapheresis, after which PBMCs were separated by Ficoll-Histopaque density gradient centrifugation and cryopreserved in liquid nitrogen vapor phase. As to this clone: Its antigen target is currently unknown. No clone much larger than this one lies a single base away; base qualities are absent.

General study outcomes and caveats: Based on pairwise subsampling, the degree of clonotype sharing among donors was expected to be affected by sequencing depth. Because the study included only a small number of donors, the genetic and exposure-history diversity represented was limited. Sampling was restricted to blood, and TCR repertoires in tissue are likely to differ from TCR repertoires in blood.

CDR1 SGDLS and CDR2 YYNGEE were looked up in the germline V gene. CDR3 length: 15 amino acids, cysteine to phenylalanine. Here the CDR3 DNA is all that survives: 45 bases in frame from base 1. After removal of 3 bases from V and 6 bases from J, the junction retains 5 bases not matched to a gene. The chain is encoded by TRBV9 joined to TRBJ2-2; 10 junctional bases match TRBD2. Sequences were obtained from PBMCs. The sequence was obtained from a woman in her thirties or forties in good health. Some clones in this sample may be carry-over from other donors' samples. The CDR3 protein: CASSAGLAVAGELFF. The DNA is as follows: TGTGCCAGCAGCGCCGGACTAGCGGTGGCCGGGGAGCTGTTTTTT.